Each of the 30 T cell receptor beta chains below was sequenced from the same sample in a study of T-cell memory formation after mild COVID-19. TCRdb re-analysed the 5' RACE reads in MiXCR, keeping a single row per CDR3 protein. The sample carries about 190,000 distinct CDR3 sequences, roughly 10% recorded once. Sequenced sample: PBMCs or a T cell subset sorted from them (not recorded which). The receptors derive from a man between 18 and 35 years old who had mild COVID-19 (a few samples of this study predate the infection). Cell type and time point are not known.

The rearrangement uses TRBV4-2 and TRBJ2-3; D uncertain. From germline, CDR1 is LGHNA and CDR2 YNFKEQ. The V and J ends lost 1 base and 0 bases respectively, with 11 bases between them. This CDR3 is built from 16 residues. The CDR3 reads CASSQGLAISTDTQYF. The CDR3 DNA reads TGTGCCAGCAGCCAAGGGCTGGCGATCAGCACAGATACGCAGTATTTT.

This clonotype was counted many times. The chain uses TRBV2 and TRBJ2-5, with D unresolved. The V and J ends lost 2 bases and 1 base respectively, with 8 bases between them. The CDR3 has 14 amino acids. Germline CDR1 is SNHLY and CDR2 is FYNNEI. CDR3 loop: CASSELTVQETQYF. CDR3 sequence (DNA): TGTGCCAGCAGTGAACTTACAGTCCAAGAGACCCAGTACTTC.

The J gene is TRBJ2-2, the V gene TRBV5-1; TRBD2 might be the D (5 bases). The ends were cut back, 4 bases at V and 4 bases at J, with 14 bases in the middle. Germline loops: CDR1 SGHRS, CDR2 YFSETQ. The CDR3 loop spans 15 amino acids. The CDR3 here is CASSPRELSTGELFF. CDR3 in DNA: TGCGCCAGCAGCCCCCGGGAATTGAGCACCGGGGAGCTGTTTTTT.

V is TRBV2 and J is TRBJ2-1, with TRBD2 as a possible D gene (7 bases). Looked up from germline, CDR1 is SNHLY and CDR2 is FYNNEI. CDR3 length: 15 residues. The germline V and J ends were trimmed by 7 bases and 8 bases, with 21 bases remaining between them. The CDR3 spells CASTPGRGGSDEQFF. The CDR3 DNA is TGTGCCAGCACACCAGGGAGGGGGGGCTCGGATGAGCAGTTCTTC.

This clonotype has a handful of counts. The V and J genes are TRBV3-1 and TRBJ1-5; D gene unclear. Trimming left V 0 bases short and J 4 bases short, with 4 bases between. Germline-derived CDR1 and CDR2 are LGHDT and YNNKEL (reference sequence). CDR3 size: 13 residues. The CDR3 sequence: CASSQDLNQPQHF. In DNA, the CDR3 is TGTGCCAGCAGCCAAGATCTGAATCAGCCCCAGCATTTT.

At least ten counts were recorded for this clonotype. The chain recombines TRBV24-1 with TRBJ2-7; D gene unclear. Between the trimmed V and J ends, which lost 10 bases and 2 bases, there was a span of 17 bases. Germline CDR1 reads KGHDR; CDR2 reads SFDVKD. This CDR3 comprises 14 residues. Written as DNA, the CDR3 is TGTGCCACGAACCCGGCAGAAAGGGCCTACGAGCAGTACTTC. It translates to CATNPAERAYEQYF.

This clonotype was found a few times. V and J are TRBV4-3 and TRBJ2-3; unclear D gene. With 5 bases removed from V and 3 bases from J, the gap between germline ends came to 9 bases. CDR1 is LGHNA, CDR2 YSLEER, per germline. This CDR3 is built from 13 residues. CDR3 DNA sequence: TGCGCCAGCAGCTTCTACGGGACAGATACGCAGTATTTT. It yields the protein CASSFYGTDTQYF.

This clonotype was counted between two and nine times. This rearrangement joins TRBV15 to TRBJ2-6; the match to TRBD1 covers 10 bases. The junction had 4 bases not matched to a gene; V was cut back by 8 bases and J by 3 bases. The V gene's germline CDR1 is LNHNV and CDR2 YYDKDF (reference sequence). This CDR3 has 15 residues. DNA for the CDR3: TGTGCCACCGCGACAGGGGGCCGTGGGGCCAACGTCCTGACTTTC. It yields the protein CATATGGRGANVLTF.

The chain is built from TRBV9 and TRBJ1-2; 10 bases align to TRBD1. V trimming: 4 bases; J trimming: 8 bases; junction bases outside the gene matches: 11. The CDR3 length is 15 residues. Germline V lookup: CDR1 SGDLS, CDR2 YYNGEE. The CDR3 DNA sequence: TGTGCCAGCAGCAGCCGGGACAGGGGCATGATAGGCTACACCTTC. Amino acids: CASSSRDRGMIGYTF.

The rearrangement joins TRBV5-1 to TRBJ2-3; 7 positions match TRBD2. J was trimmed by 4 bases and V by 1 base; bases with no gene match: 3. Looked up from germline, CDR1 is SGHRS and CDR2 is YFSETQ. The CDR3 extends over 14 amino acids. The CDR3 region has the DNA TGCGCCAGCAGCTTGAGCGGGGAGGCAGATACGCAGTATTTT. Amino acids: CASSLSGEADTQYF. Supplemented by reference TRBV5-1 and TRBJ2-3, the full variable domain reads KAGVTQTPRYLIKTRGQQVTLSCSPISGHRSVSWYQQTPGQGLQFLFEYFSETQRNKGNFPGRFSGRQFSNSRSEMNVSTLELGDSALYLCASSLSGEADTQYFGPGTRLTVL.

The table lists this clonotype with a few counts. CDR3 amino acids: CASSRALAGTEAFF. The CDR3 coding sequence is TGTGCCAGCAGCCGCGCCCTCGCTGGCACTGAAGCTTTCTTT. The chain links TRBV7-2 to TRBJ1-1; D is ambiguous. The germline V gene has CDR1 SGHTA and CDR2 FQGNSA. This CDR3 has 14 residues. The ends were cut back, 5 bases at V and 4 bases at J, with 14 bases in the middle.

This clonotype was observed a few times. The genes are TRBV11-2 and TRBJ2-3; no clear D. The V gene lost 1 base and the J gene lost 4 bases, with 9 bases spanning the gap. Germline V gene sequence: CDR1 SGHAT, CDR2 FQNNGV. This CDR3 comprises 14 residues. As DNA, the CDR3 is TGTGCCAGCAGCTTAGTTGCCGCGGCAGATACGCAGTATTTT. It encodes CASSLVAAADTQYF.

This clonotype has only a few counts. The chain employs TRBV3-1 and TRBJ1-2, with D hard to call. From germline, CDR1 is LGHDT and CDR2 YNNKEL (reference sequence). The CDR3 loop spans 13 amino acids. Trimming left V 2 bases short and J 2 bases short, with 6 bases between. The CDR3 DNA is TGTGCCAGCAGCCAAACGCTGAACTATGGCTACACCTTC. It encodes CASSQTLNYGYTF.

The table lists this clonotype with a few counts. In DNA, the CDR3 is TGTGCCAGCAGTTCGACAGGGCCTCGCGAGCAGTACTTC. It translates to CASSSTGPREQYF. The gene calls are TRBV12-3 or TRBV12-4 and TRBJ2-7, with 7 bases that match TRBD1. The CDR3 is 13 residues long. The trim removed 4 bases at V and 6 bases at J, leaving 6 bases unmatched.

This clonotype turned up a few times. This chain joins TRBV7-9 and TRBJ2-5; 7 nucleotides line up with TRBD1. Germline V lookup: CDR1 SEHNR, CDR2 FQNEAQ (reference sequence). J was trimmed by 5 bases and V by 5 bases; bases with no gene match: 8. CDR3 length: 14 amino acids. The CDR3 DNA is TGTGCCAGCAGCCCCCGGGACAGTTATGAGACCCAGTACTTC. Translating it yields CASSPRDSYETQYF.

This clonotype was detected only a few times. This chain joins TRBV20-1 and TRBJ1-2; 10 positions agree with TRBD1. CDR3 length equals 14 residues. The V segment lost 6 bases and the J segment 5 bases; nucleotides outside the gene matches: 9. Germline V CDR1 and CDR2: DFQATT, SNEGSKA (reference sequence). CDR3 DNA sequence: TGCAGTGCAAAGACAGGGGGCGCACGGTATGGCTACACCTTC. Amino acids: CSAKTGGARYGYTF.

The genes are TRBV23-1 and TRBJ2-1, with 11 bases that match TRBD1. TRBV23-1 carries the ORF label, with uncertain function. Unmatched junction bases numbered 8, after V lost 2 bases and J lost 5 bases. This CDR3 has 17 amino acids. CDR3 residues: CASSQPSGTGGNNEQFF. CDR3 sequence (DNA): TGCGCCAGCAGTCAACCCTCCGGGACAGGGGGAAACAATGAGCAGTTCTTC.

V gene TRBV14 combines with J gene TRBJ2-5; D gene uncertain. Germline CDR1 reads SGHDN; CDR2 reads FVKESK. Trimming left V 2 bases short and J 3 bases short, with 4 bases between. This CDR3 region has 12 residues. The CDR3 spells CASSQNEETQYF. CDR3 sequence (DNA): TGTGCCAGCAGCCAAAACGAAGAGACCCAGTACTTC.

This clonotype has just a few counts. The chain combines TRBV27 with TRBJ2-3, with no clear D. Germline V gene data show CDR1 as MNHEY and CDR2 as SMNVEV (reference sequence). The CDR3 sequence is 15 residues long. Trimming shortened V by 0 bases and J by 2 bases, and 9 bases separated the two germline ends. CDR3 in amino acids: CASSLSPGNTDTQYF. The CDR3 nucleotides are TGTGCCAGCAGTTTATCCCCAGGTAACACAGATACGCAGTATTTT.

This clonotype has ten or more counts. The CDR3 spells CASSHSRQGGTEAFF. The DNA for the CDR3 is TGCGCCAGCAGCCACAGTAGACAGGGAGGCACTGAAGCTTTCTTT. V gene TRBV4-1 combines with J gene TRBJ1-1; TRBD1 matches at 7 bases. CDR3 length: 15 amino acids. The germline V gene has CDR1 MGHRA and CDR2 YSYEKL. The V gene end was trimmed by 3 bases and the J gene end by 4 bases; junction bases not matched to a gene: 8.

In its sample, this clonotype was seen a few times. This chain links TRBV2 with TRBJ1-5; D possibly corresponds to TRBD1 (6 bases). The CDR3 sequence is 13 residues long. In germline, CDR1 is SNHLY, CDR2 FYNNEI. The V end was cut by 10 bases, the J end by 6 bases, with 16 bases between. The CDR3 DNA sequence: TGTGCCACCATGGTGGAGGGGGGTCAGCCCCAGCATTTT. Translation: CATMVEGGQPQHF.

The chain links TRBV27 to TRBJ1-6; D unclear. CDR1 and CDR2 from the germline V gene are MNHEY and SMNVEV (reference sequence). The length of the CDR3 is 14 residues. Trimming pared 7 bases from V and 9 bases from J, leaving 16 bases between. The CDR3 DNA is TGTGCCAGCACGCGGCAGTACACGACTTCACCCCTCCACTTT. Residues: CASTRQYTTSPLHF.

This clonotype has a handful of counts. The rearrangement uses TRBV5-1 and TRBJ1-2; D call uncertain. Germline assignment: CDR1 SGHRS and CDR2 YFSETQ. Between the trimmed V and J ends, which lost 0 bases and 6 bases, there was a span of 9 bases. This CDR3 region has 13 residues. Here the CDR3 DNA reads TGCGCCAGCAGCTTGGAAGGTACGAATGGCTACACCTTC. Its protein is CASSLEGTNGYTF.

This rearrangement joins TRBV7-2 to TRBJ1-5; D remains ambiguous. This CDR3 is 13 amino acids long. V lost 5 bases, J lost 2 bases, and 7 bases lay in between. CDR1 SGHTA and CDR2 FQGNSA come from the germline V gene. DNA for the CDR3: TGTGCCAGCAGCCAGAATGGCAATCAGCCCCAGCATTTT. Translating gives CASSQNGNQPQHF. Looking up the rest from reference TRBV7-2 and TRBJ1-5 gives the full variable domain: GAGVSQSPSNKVTEKGKDVELRCDPISGHTALYWYRQSLGQGLEFLIYFQGNSAPDKSGLPSDRFSAERTGGSVSTLTIQRTQQEDSAVYLCASSQNGNQPQHFGDGTRLSIL.

This clonotype has a handful of counts. The chain uses TRBV11-2 and TRBJ1-5, with no clear D. The V end was cut by 7 bases, the J end by 0 bases, with 13 bases between. Germline lookup yields CDR1 SGHAT and CDR2 FQNNGV. The CDR3 runs 15 residues. CDR3 sequence reads: CASTQIGYSNQPQHF. The CDR3 coding sequence is TGTGCCAGCACTCAGATAGGGTATAGCAATCAGCCCCAGCATTTT.

At least ten counts were recorded for this clonotype. V gene TRBV6-6 combines with J gene TRBJ2-5, with TRBD1 matching over 9 bases. The CDR3 has 14 residues. The V gene end was trimmed by 5 bases and the J gene end by 4 bases; junction bases not matched to a gene: 5. CDR1 is MNHNY and CDR2 is SVGAGI in the germline V gene (reference sequence). CDR3 residues: CASSIQGAGETQYF. In nucleotides, the CDR3 is TGTGCCAGCAGTATACAGGGGGCGGGAGAGACCCAGTACTTC.

The rearrangement links TRBV2 to TRBJ1-1; D is undetermined. Germline CDR1 is SNHLY and CDR2 is FYNNEI. This CDR3 has 14 amino acids. The V gene lost 4 bases and the J gene lost 0 bases, with 9 bases spanning the gap. CDR3 in DNA: TGTGCCAGCAGTGGCCGGACCCTGAACACTGAAGCTTTCTTT. Residues: CASSGRTLNTEAFF.

This clonotype appeared many times. The rearrangement joins TRBV7-2 to TRBJ2-7; D gene unclear. Trimming took off 4 bases at V and 3 bases at J, with 13 bases between the two ends. Germline V gene lookup returns CDR1 SGHTA and CDR2 FQGNSA. The length of the CDR3 is 14 residues. DNA for the CDR3: TGTGCCAGCAGCTCCCCCGGCGGCGGCTACGAGCAGTACTTC. This translates into CASSSPGGGYEQYF.

The chain uses TRBV7-3 and TRBJ2-5, with no clear D. This CDR3 has 13 residues. The ends were cut back, 2 bases at V and 2 bases at J, with 6 bases in the middle. Germline-derived CDR1 and CDR2 are SGHTA and FQGTGA. CDR3 DNA sequence: TGTGCCAGCAGCTTACATCCTCAAGAGACCCAGTACTTC. The encoded protein is CASSLHPQETQYF.

This clonotype was seen only a few times. The chain is built from TRBV5-1 and TRBJ1-3, with D unresolved. The CDR3 covers 16 residues. Trimming shortened V by 2 bases and J by 0 bases, and 12 bases separated the two germline ends. Germline loops: CDR1 SGHRS, CDR2 YFSETQ. The CDR3 bases are TGCGCCAGCAGCTTTTCCGCAGGCCCCTCTGGAAACACCATATATTTT. Protein sequence: CASSFSAGPSGNTIYF. The full variable domain, rest sourced from reference TRBV5-1 and TRBJ1-3, is KAGVTQTPRYLIKTRGQQVTLSCSPISGHRSVSWYQQTPGQGLQFLFEYFSETQRNKGNFPGRFSGRQFSNSRSEMNVSTLELGDSALYLCASSFSAGPSGNTIYFGEGSWLTVV.